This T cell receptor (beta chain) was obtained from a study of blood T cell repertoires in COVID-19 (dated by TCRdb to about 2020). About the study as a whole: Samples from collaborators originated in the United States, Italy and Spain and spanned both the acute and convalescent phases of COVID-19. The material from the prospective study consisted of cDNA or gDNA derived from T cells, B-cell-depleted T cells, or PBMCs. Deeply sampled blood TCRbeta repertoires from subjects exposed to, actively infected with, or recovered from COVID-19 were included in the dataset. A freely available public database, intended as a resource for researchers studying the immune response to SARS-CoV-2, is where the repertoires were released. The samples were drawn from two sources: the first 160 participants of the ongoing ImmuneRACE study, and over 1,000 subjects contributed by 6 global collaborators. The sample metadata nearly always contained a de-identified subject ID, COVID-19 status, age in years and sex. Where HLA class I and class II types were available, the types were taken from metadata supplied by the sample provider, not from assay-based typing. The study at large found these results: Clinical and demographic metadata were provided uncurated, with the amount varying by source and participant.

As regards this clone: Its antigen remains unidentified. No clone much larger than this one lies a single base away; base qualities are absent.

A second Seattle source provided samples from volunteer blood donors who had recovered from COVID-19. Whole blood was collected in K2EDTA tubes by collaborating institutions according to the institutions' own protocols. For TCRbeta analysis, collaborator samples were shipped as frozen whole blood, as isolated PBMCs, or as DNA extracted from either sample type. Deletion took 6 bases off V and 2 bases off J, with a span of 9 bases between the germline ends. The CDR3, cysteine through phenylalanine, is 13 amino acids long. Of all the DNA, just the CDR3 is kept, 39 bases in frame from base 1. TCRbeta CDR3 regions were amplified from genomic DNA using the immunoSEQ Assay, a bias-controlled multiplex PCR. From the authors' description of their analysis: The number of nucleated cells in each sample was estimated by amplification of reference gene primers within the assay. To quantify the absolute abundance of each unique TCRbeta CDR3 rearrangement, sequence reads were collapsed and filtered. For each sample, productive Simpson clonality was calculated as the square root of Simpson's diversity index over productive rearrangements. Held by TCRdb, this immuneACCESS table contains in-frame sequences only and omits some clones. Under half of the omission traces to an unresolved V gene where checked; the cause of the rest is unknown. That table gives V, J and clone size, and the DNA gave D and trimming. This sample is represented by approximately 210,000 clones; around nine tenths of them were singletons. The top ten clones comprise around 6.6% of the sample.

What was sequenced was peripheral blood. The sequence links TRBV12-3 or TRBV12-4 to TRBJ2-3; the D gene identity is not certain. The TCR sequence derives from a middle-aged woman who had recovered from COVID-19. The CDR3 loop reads CASRGVSTDTQYF. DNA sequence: TGTGCCAGCAGGGGCGTCTCCACAGATACGCAGTATTTT.